Here is one TCR beta chain with its context. Its antigen is not identified. This entry is derived from a study of cytomegalovirus exposure and HLA in healthy donors. Study observations and caveats: Cytomegalovirus status, reportedly, was diagnosed with high specificity and sensitivity by the classifier.

The CDR3 is 15 residues long. V was trimmed by 5 bases and J by 3 bases, leaving 14 bases between them. The V gene's germline CDR1 is SGHTA and CDR2 FQGNSA. Data came from immunoSEQ multiplex PCR; TCRdb stores just in-frame clones and leaves some out. The sample gives roughly 62,000 clones, around 94% of which show up once; around 2.3% is in the top ten. The donors formed part of the roughly 120-subject validation cohort, distinct from the roughly 630-subject first cohort. The chain combines TRBV7-2 with TRBJ2-1; D is possibly TRBD1 (5 bases). This TCR came from a man between 18 and 35 years old in good health and CMV-seronegative. The sample was PBMCs. The CDR3 DNA sequence: TGTGCCAGCAGCACCTCTAGAGGACACTACAATGAGCAGTTCTTC. Encoded protein: CASSTSRGHYNEQFF.